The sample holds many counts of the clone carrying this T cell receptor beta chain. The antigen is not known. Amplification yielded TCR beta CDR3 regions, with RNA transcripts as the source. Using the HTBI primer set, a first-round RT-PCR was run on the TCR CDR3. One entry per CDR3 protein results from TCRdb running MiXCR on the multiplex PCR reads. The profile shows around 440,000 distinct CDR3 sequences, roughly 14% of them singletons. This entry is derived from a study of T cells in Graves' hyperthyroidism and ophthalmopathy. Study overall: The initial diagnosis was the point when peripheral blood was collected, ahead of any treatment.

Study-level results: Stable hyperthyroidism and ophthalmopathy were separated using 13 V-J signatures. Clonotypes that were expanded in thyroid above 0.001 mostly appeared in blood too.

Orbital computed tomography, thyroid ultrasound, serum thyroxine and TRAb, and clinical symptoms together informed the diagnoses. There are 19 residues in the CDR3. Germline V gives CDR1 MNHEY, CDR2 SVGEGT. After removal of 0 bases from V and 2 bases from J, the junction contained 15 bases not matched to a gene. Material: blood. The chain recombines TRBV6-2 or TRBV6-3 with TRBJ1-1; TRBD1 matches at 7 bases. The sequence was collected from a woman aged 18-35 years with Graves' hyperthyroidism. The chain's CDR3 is CASSYSRFVSDRDNTEAFF. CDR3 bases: TGTGCCAGCAGTTACTCCCGATTCGTATCTGACAGGGACAACACTGAAGCTTTCTTT.